One sample yielded the 3 T cell receptor beta chains listed below, sequenced in a study of blood T cell repertoires in COVID-19. Generated by immunoSEQ multiplex PCR, the TCRdb table keeps only in-frame clones and is missing some. The data contain fewer than 500,000 clones, more than 75% of them singletons. The source material was PBMCs or T cells enriched from blood (not recorded which). The receptor source for this set is a woman in her twenties or thirties with acute COVID-19.

The chain recombines TRBV7-2 with TRBJ2-1; 8 bases align to TRBD1. Germline V lookup: CDR1 SGHTA, CDR2 FQGNSA. The CDR3 covers 12 residues. V was clipped by 5 bases and J by 8 bases; unmatched bases: 2. CDR3 sequence reads: CASSRTGYEQFF. The CDR3 nucleotides are TGTGCCAGCAGCCGGACAGGGTATGAGCAGTTCTTC. Drawing the rest from reference TRBV7-2 and TRBJ2-1, the complete variable domain is GAGVSQSPSNKVTEKGKDVELRCDPISGHTALYWYRQSLGQGLEFLIYFQGNSAPDKSGLPSDRFSAERTGGSVSTLTIQRTQQEDSAVYLCASSRTGYEQFFGPGTRLTVL.

The V call is TRBV5-1, the J call TRBJ1-1; D is uncertain. There are 12 residues in the CDR3. Trimming shortened V by 1 base and J by 7 bases, and 8 bases separated the two germline ends. Germline-derived CDR1 and CDR2 are SGHRS and YFSETQ. The CDR3 is CASSLTRDEAFF. As DNA, the CDR3 is TGCGCCAGCAGCTTGACGCGGGATGAAGCTTTCTTT.

The rearrangement joins TRBV15 to TRBJ1-6; 9 bases fit TRBD1. V gave up 1 base and J gave up 2 bases; unmatched junction bases: 0. Per the germline V gene, CDR1 is LNHNV and CDR2 is YYDKDF (reference sequence). This CDR3 has 16 amino acids. The CDR3, as DNA: TGTGCCACCAGCAGAGGGGACAGGGCCTATAATTCACCCCTCCACTTT. Encoded protein: CATSRGDRAYNSPLHF.